This T cell receptor beta chain was identified in a study of regulatory T cells in long-lasting Graves disease. Study details: Positivity for TSH receptor antibodies plus over 5 years of antithyroid drugs meant persistent Graves' disease. Findings and caveats of the study: TRBV28 was favored in persistent disease, as were TRBJ1-2 and TRBJ2-5. Accuracy was perhaps lowered by the small sample size.

Time point denoted: persistent/refractory GD, antithyroid drugs over 5 years with positive TRAb. Generation of the TCR library employed RNA extracted from PBMCs. Libraries of TCR beta came from iRepertoire HTBI primers plus Arm-PCR of CDR3 regions. TCRdb ran MiXCR on the multiplex PCR reads and lists one entry per CDR3 protein. The table has approximately 380,000 distinct CDR3 sequences, 20% seen once. The sample holds a few counts of this clonotype. Its antigen remains unknown. In germline, CDR1 is KGHDR, CDR2 SFDVKD. The CDR3 has 16 residues. V was pared by 5 bases and J by 0 bases, with 13 bases between.

This TCR was recovered from a female donor with Graves disease. The starting material was peripheral blood mononuclear cells (PBMCs), obtained when the disease was refractory, from a patient treated with antithyroid drugs. The chain joins TRBV24-1 to TRBJ1-5; tentatively, D is TRBD1 (5 bases). This CDR3 reads CATSGTGPDSNQPQHF. Here the CDR3 DNA reads TGTGCCACCAGTGGTACGGGACCTGATAGCAATCAGCCCCAGCATTTT.